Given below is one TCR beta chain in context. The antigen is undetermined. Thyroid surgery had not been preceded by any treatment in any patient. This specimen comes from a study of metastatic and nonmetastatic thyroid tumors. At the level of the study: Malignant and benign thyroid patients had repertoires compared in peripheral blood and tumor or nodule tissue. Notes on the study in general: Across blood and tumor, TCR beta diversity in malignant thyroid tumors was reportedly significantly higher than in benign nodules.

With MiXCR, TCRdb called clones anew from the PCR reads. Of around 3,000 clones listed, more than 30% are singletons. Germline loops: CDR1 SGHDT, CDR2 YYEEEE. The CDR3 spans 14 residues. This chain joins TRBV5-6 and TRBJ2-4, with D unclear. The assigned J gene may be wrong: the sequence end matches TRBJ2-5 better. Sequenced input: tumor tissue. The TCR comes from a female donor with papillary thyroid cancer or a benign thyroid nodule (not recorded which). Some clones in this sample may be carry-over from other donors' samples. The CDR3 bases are TGTGCCAGCAGCTTCGGACCTCTTGCGGAGACCCAGTACTTC. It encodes CASSFGPLAETQYF.